The 16 T cell receptor beta chains reported below all come from one sample, sequenced in a study of identical twins. MiXCR, run by TCRdb on the 5' RACE reads, gives a single entry per CDR3 protein. There are roughly 200,000 distinct CDR3 sequences in the sample; about 7.5% occur only once, and around 2.1% lies in the top ten. Another study also made use of these data, one on yellow fever vaccine responses in identical twins.

What was sequenced was memory (CD45RO+) T cells sorted from blood. Receptors originate from a woman aged 18-30 years in good health.

This clonotype was seen many times. The chain joins TRBV5-1 to TRBJ2-2; a possible D gene is TRBD2 (5 bases). V was clipped by 4 bases and J by 0 bases, with 13 bases between them. The CDR3 totals 16 residues. Germline CDR1 and CDR2: SGHRS and YFSETQ. CDR3: CASSTRVGANTGELFF. The CDR3 DNA sequence: TGCGCCAGCAGCACTAGGGTAGGCGCGAACACCGGGGAGCTGTTTTTT. Full variable domain (missing parts from reference TRBV5-1 and TRBJ2-2): KAGVTQTPRYLIKTRGQQVTLSCSPISGHRSVSWYQQTPGQGLQFLFEYFSETQRNKGNFPGRFSGRQFSNSRSEMNVSTLELGDSALYLCASSTRVGANTGELFFGEGSRLTVL.

By share, this clonotype ranks as medium-sized. V gene TRBV4-1 combines with J gene TRBJ2-3, with D uncertain. V was shortened by 5 bases and J by 4 bases, with 19 bases between the two germline ends. Germline CDR1 is MGHRA and CDR2 is YSYEKL. The CDR3 runs to 16 residues. The CDR3 sequence is CASSGVGFLDPDTQYF. The DNA for the CDR3 is TGCGCCAGCAGCGGTGTGGGCTTTCTTGATCCAGATACGCAGTATTTT.

The chain uses TRBV21-1 and TRBJ2-1; TRBD2, the D gene given by the table, was not confirmed from the DNA. TRBV21-1 is reported as a pseudogene. CDR3 length: 16 amino acids. CDR3 residues: CASRMPTSGRDNEQFF. In DNA form, the CDR3 reads TGTGCCAGCAGGATGCCTACTAGCGGGAGGGACAATGAGCAGTTCTTC.

V usage is TRBV9 and J usage is TRBJ2-5, with 13 positions matching TRBD2. V lost 3 bases, J lost 5 bases, and 7 bases stayed unmatched. Germline values: CDR1 SGDLS, CDR2 YYNGEE. The CDR3 spans 16 residues. The CDR3 spells CASSGRTSGSKETQYF. The CDR3 region has the DNA TGTGCCAGCAGCGGGAGGACTAGCGGGAGCAAGGAGACCCAGTACTTC.

This clonotype was counted only a few times. CDR3: CASSFRATPTAFF. In nucleotides, the CDR3 is TGTGCCAGCAGCTTCCGGGCCACCCCAACAGCTTTCTTT. The chain is built from TRBV5-5 and TRBJ1-1; D is uncertain. Germline V gene lookup returns CDR1 SGHKS and CDR2 YYEKEE (reference sequence). The CDR3 has 13 residues. V was shortened by 2 bases and J by 10 bases, with 15 bases between the two germline ends.

This clonotype was seen at least ten times. V gene TRBV7-4 combines with J gene TRBJ2-5, with D tentatively TRBD2 (5 bases). The germline gives CDR1 SGHVT, CDR2 SQSDAQ. This CDR3 region has 15 residues. Trimming left V 4 bases short and J 5 bases short, with 17 bases between. The chain's CDR3 is CASSSDWSGMETQYF. CDR3 in DNA: TGTGCCAGCAGCTCGGACTGGAGTGGGATGGAGACCCAGTACTTC.

This clonotype occurred many times. The chain's CDR3 is CASSESGLAGVKFF. The CDR3 nucleotides are TGCGCCAGCAGTGAGTCGGGACTAGCGGGAGTTAAGTTCTTC. V is TRBV10-1 and J is TRBJ2-1; 14 bases align to TRBD2. Per germline, CDR1 WNHNN and CDR2 SYGVQD (reference sequence). The J segment lost 14 bases and the V segment lost 0 bases, leaving 3 bases of the junction unmatched. This CDR3 comprises 14 residues.

This chain connects TRBV28 to TRBJ1-2; tentative D call: TRBD1 (6 bases). Germline-derived CDR1 and CDR2 are MDHEN and SYDVKM. Trimming cost V 6 bases and J 3 bases, with 11 bases left between them. This CDR3 is built from 13 residues. The CDR3 bases are TGTGCCAGCAGCTCAGGGGAGCACTATGGCTACACCTTC. Its protein is CASSSGEHYGYTF.

This clonotype was seen ten or more times. The V and J genes are TRBV20-1 and TRBJ2-7, with D perhaps being TRBD1 or TRBD2 (5 bases each). The CDR3 runs to 13 residues. Germline lookup yields CDR1 DFQATT and CDR2 SNEGSKA (reference sequence). CDR3 sequence reads: CGGEGESSYEQYF. Here the CDR3 DNA reads TGCGGGGGTGAGGGCGAATCCTCCTACGAGCAGTACTTC.

This clonotype was observed at least ten times. The chain links TRBV5-1 to TRBJ2-3; 8 positions match TRBD2. This CDR3 is built from 14 residues. The V segment lost 5 bases and the J segment 2 bases; nucleotides outside the gene matches: 4. Germline V gene data show CDR1 as SGHRS and CDR2 as YFSETQ. DNA for the CDR3: TGCGCCAGCAGGGGACTAGGGAACACAGATACGCAGTATTTT. Protein sequence: CASRGLGNTDTQYF.

This clonotype came up a few times. J is TRBJ2-7 and V is TRBV6-1, with D unclear. Germline V gives CDR1 MNHNS, CDR2 SASEGT. The CDR3 spans 15 residues. Between the trimmed V and J ends, which lost 1 base and 0 bases, there was a span of 10 bases. CDR3 residues: CASSEVDPSSYEQYF. CDR3 DNA: TGTGCCAGCAGTGAAGTTGACCCCAGCTCCTACGAGCAGTACTTC.

This clonotype was seen only a few times. This chain joins TRBV2 and TRBJ2-5; 13 nucleotides match TRBD2. Trimming took 6 bases from V and 6 from J; bases not matched to a gene: 10. The CDR3 spans 16 residues. Germline CDR1 is SNHLY and CDR2 is FYNNEI. Here the CDR3 DNA reads TGTGCCAGCAGCGCCGGGACTAGCGGGGCCGGGAAGACCCAGTACTTC. Translation gives CASSAGTSGAGKTQYF. The full variable domain, in which reference TRBV2 and TRBJ2-5 provide the parts outside the CDR3, is EPEVTQTPSHQVTQMGQEVILRCVPISNHLYFYWYRQILGQKVEFLVSFYNNEISEKSEIFDDQFSVERPDGSNFTLKIRSTKLEDSAMYFCASSAGTSGAGKTQYFGPGTRLLVL.

This clonotype was found many times. The chain recombines TRBV20-1 with TRBJ1-2, with TRBD1 identical over 11 bases. Germline CDR1 reads DFQATT; CDR2 reads SNEGSKA (reference sequence). The CDR3 length is 15 residues. The junction had 10 bases not matched to a gene; V was cut back by 6 bases and J by 4 bases. The CDR3 DNA reads as TGCAGTGCCTCAGGGACAGGGGGTACCTCCTATGGCTACACCTTC. Its protein is CSASGTGGTSYGYTF.

This clonotype turned up a few times. This chain joins TRBV20-1 and TRBJ2-3; D perhaps matches TRBD2 (5 bases). V was cut by 4 bases and J by 2 bases, with 16 bases left in between. The CDR3 is 15 amino acids. CDR1 is DFQATT and CDR2 is SNEGSKA in the germline V gene (reference sequence). The CDR3 is CSAIHSVASTDTQYF. The CDR3 nucleotides are TGCAGTGCTATCCATAGCGTCGCATCCACAGATACGCAGTATTTT.

This clonotype was seen repeatedly, ten times or more. The rearrangement joins TRBV5-1 to TRBJ2-3; TRBD2 matches at 7 bases. V lost 0 bases to trimming and J lost 5 bases; unmatched junction nucleotides: 3. The CDR3 spans 14 residues. Germline CDR1 SGHRS, CDR2 YFSETQ. The CDR3 sequence is CASSLVASGDTQYF. The CDR3 DNA sequence: TGCGCCAGCAGCTTGGTGGCTAGCGGAGATACGCAGTATTTT. The whole variable domain, filled in from reference TRBV5-1 and TRBJ2-3, reads KAGVTQTPRYLIKTRGQQVTLSCSPISGHRSVSWYQQTPGQGLQFLFEYFSETQRNKGNFPGRFSGRQFSNSRSEMNVSTLELGDSALYLCASSLVASGDTQYFGPGTRLTVL.

The chain recombines TRBV6-5 with TRBJ1-2; a weak D match, TRBD1 (5 bases). The CDR3 consists of 12 residues. V lost 7 bases, J lost 7 bases, and 13 bases lay in between. Germline V gene data show CDR1 as MNHEY and CDR2 as SVGAGI. The DNA of the CDR3 is TGTGCCAGCACCCAGGGTCTGGGTGGCTACACCTTC. As protein: CASTQGLGGYTF.